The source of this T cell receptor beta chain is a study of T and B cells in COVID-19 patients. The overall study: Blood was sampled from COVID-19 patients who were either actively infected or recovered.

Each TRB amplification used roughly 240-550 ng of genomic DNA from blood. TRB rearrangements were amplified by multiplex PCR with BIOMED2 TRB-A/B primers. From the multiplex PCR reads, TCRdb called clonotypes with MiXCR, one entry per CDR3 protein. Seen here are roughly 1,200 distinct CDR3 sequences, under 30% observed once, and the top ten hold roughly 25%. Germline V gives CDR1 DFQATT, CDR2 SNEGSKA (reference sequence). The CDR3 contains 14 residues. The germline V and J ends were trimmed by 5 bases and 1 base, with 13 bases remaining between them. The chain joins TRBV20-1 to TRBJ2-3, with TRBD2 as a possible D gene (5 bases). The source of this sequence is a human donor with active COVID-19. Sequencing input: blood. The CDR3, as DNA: TGCAGTGCTTGGGCGGGCGGAGGCACAGATACGCAGTATTTT. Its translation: CSAWAGGGTDTQYF.